This T cell receptor (beta chain) was obtained from a study of blood T cell repertoires in COVID-19. The overall study: Sample material is recorded as cDNA or gDNA derived from T cells, B-cell-depleted T cells, or PBMCs.

In assigning cohorts, the study relied on participant-reported clinical history. Either two negative PCRs, clearance, or symptom resolution qualified Cohort 3 donors as recovered. Method: immunoSEQ multiplex PCR; TCRdb's copy keeps in-frame clones and lacks some. This table holds roughly 280,000 clones, more than 80% found once. This clone was seen just once. Sequencing input: PBMCs or T cells enriched from blood (not recorded which). The receptor was isolated from a woman aged 18-29 years who had recovered from COVID-19.

The chain's CDR3 is CASSLGPGDQPQHF. CDR3 coding DNA: TGTGCCAGCAGCTTAGGCCCAGGGGATCAGCCCCAGCATTTT. The chain is built from TRBV7-8 and TRBJ1-5, with a weak D call TRBD1 (6 bases). Germline CDR1 is SGHVS and CDR2 is FQNEAQ. Trimming removed 1 base at V and 5 bases at J, with 9 bases between. This CDR3 has 14 residues. Together with reference TRBV7-8 and TRBJ1-5, the CDR3 gives the full variable domain: GAGVSQSPRYKVAKRGQDVALRCDPISGHVSLFWYQQALGQGPEFLTYFQNEAQLDKSGLPSDRFFAERPEGSVSTLKIQRTQQEDSAVYLCASSLGPGDQPQHFGDGTRLSIL.